A single sample gave rise to the 31 T cell receptor beta chains below, sequenced in a study of cytomegalovirus exposure and HLA in healthy donors. With 60 Vbeta and 13 Jbeta primers, the PCR was carried out. TCRdb's table, derived via immunoSEQ multiplex PCR, lists solely in-frame clones and lacks some. The repertoire includes 110,000 to 150,000 clones, 65% to 85% of them detected once, and about 6.4% sits in the top ten. Sample: PBMCs. These receptors came from a man aged 25 to 40 in good health and CMV-seronegative.

J is TRBJ1-2 and V is TRBV19; 8 nucleotides align to TRBD1. Germline V lookup: CDR1 LNHDA, CDR2 SQIVND (reference sequence). V gave up 7 bases and J gave up 3 bases; unmatched junction bases: 7. This CDR3 is built from 14 residues. CDR3 sequence (DNA): TGTGCCAGTACCCCAGGGGGCCTATACTATGGCTACACCTTC. Translating it yields CASTPGGLYYGYTF.

The table lists this clone with a count of one. The rearrangement uses TRBV4-2 and TRBJ2-2; 11 positions agree with TRBD2. The J segment lost 6 bases and the V segment lost 1 base, leaving 4 bases of the junction unmatched. Germline V CDR1 and CDR2: LGHNA, YNFKEQ. The length of the CDR3 is 16 residues. As DNA, the CDR3 is TGTGCCAGCAGCCAAGTTGGTAGCGGGAGGGCCGGGGAGCTGTTTTTT. Its translation: CASSQVGSGRAGELFF.

The CDR3 here is CASSPGGSGGAYTQYF. The CDR3 DNA reads TGTGCCAGCAGCCCTGGCGGTAGCGGGGGGGCCTATACGCAGTATTTT. The chain combines TRBV11-3 with TRBJ2-3; 11 bases are shared with TRBD2. Germline values: CDR1 SGHNT, CDR2 YENEEA. Trimming at V came to 5 bases and at J to 7 bases, leaving 11 bases not matched to a gene. The CDR3 loop spans 16 amino acids.

V and J are TRBV10-3 and TRBJ2-3; tentative D call: TRBD2 (6 bases). This CDR3 is 16 amino acids long. The germline V gene encodes CDR1 ENHRY and CDR2 SYGVKD. The germline V and J ends were trimmed by 6 bases and 0 bases, with 16 bases remaining between them. The CDR3 nucleotides are TGTGCCATCAGCGCTTCGGGAGACGAAAGCACAGATACGCAGTATTTT. This codes for CAISASGDESTDTQYF.

The V and J genes are TRBV7-9 and TRBJ1-1; no firm D call. The CDR3 is made up of 14 amino acids. The germline CDR1 and CDR2 sequences are SEHNR and FQNEAQ (reference sequence). V was cut by 5 bases and J by 1 base, with 11 bases left in between. The CDR3 loop reads CASSLLHRNTEAFF. The CDR3 coding sequence is TGTGCCAGCAGCCTACTACACCGGAACACTGAAGCTTTCTTT. Based on the CDR3 plus reference TRBV7-9 and TRBJ1-1, the full variable domain is DTGVSQNPRHKITKRGQNVTFRCDPISEHNRLYWYRQTLGQGPEFLTYFQNEAQLEKSRLLSDRFSAERPKGSFSTLEIQRTEQGDSAMYLCASSLLHRNTEAFFGQGTRLTVV.

Here the CDR3 reads CASQANYGYTF. CDR3 in DNA: TGCGCCAGCCAGGCCAACTATGGCTACACCTTC. The chain recombines TRBV10-2 with TRBJ1-2; unclear D gene. Germline V gene data show CDR1 as WSHSY and CDR2 as SAAADI. The CDR3 runs 11 residues. V lost 8 bases to trimming and J lost 2 bases, with 6 bases between them.

The chain recombines TRBV6-4 with TRBJ2-7; 9 bases map to TRBD1. The germline CDR1 and CDR2 sequences are MRHNA and SNTAGT. With V trimmed by 8 bases and J by 1 base, 9 bases remained unmatched. This CDR3 has 15 residues. The CDR3 coding sequence is TGTGCCAGCCTAAGAGGACAGGGGAGTTCCTACGAGCAGTACTTC. The encoded protein is CASLRGQGSSYEQYF.

This clone was seen only once. The chain employs TRBV7-2 and TRBJ1-6; D not resolved. The V end lost 1 base, the J end lost 9 bases, and 7 bases lay between the germline ends. CDR3 length: 13 residues. The germline V gene encodes CDR1 SGHTA and CDR2 FQGNSA. The CDR3 DNA follows: TGTGCCAGCAGCTTAGGCGGGAGTTCACCCCTCCACTTT. Encoded protein: CASSLGGSSPLHF.

A few counts support this clone. The V call is TRBV7-9, the J call TRBJ1-1; 9 bases agree with TRBD1. CDR1 SEHNR and CDR2 FQNEAQ come from the germline V gene (reference sequence). Trimming at V came to 5 bases and at J to 5 bases, leaving 9 bases not matched to a gene. The CDR3 sequence is 15 residues long. The CDR3 DNA reads as TGTGCCAGCAGCCCCCGGGGACAGGGAATGACTGAAGCTTTCTTT. Protein: CASSPRGQGMTEAFF. The full variable domain, rest sourced from reference TRBV7-9 and TRBJ1-1, is DTGVSQNPRHKITKRGQNVTFRCDPISEHNRLYWYRQTLGQGPEFLTYFQNEAQLEKSRLLSDRFSAERPKGSFSTLEIQRTEQGDSAMYLCASSPRGQGMTEAFFGQGTRLTVV.

This rearrangement joins TRBV7-8 to TRBJ2-2, with 8 bases matching TRBD2. The CDR3 is made up of 16 amino acids. The germline V gene encodes CDR1 SGHVS and CDR2 FQNEAQ. V lost 0 bases to trimming and J lost 6 bases; unmatched junction nucleotides: 6. The CDR3 region has the DNA TGTGCCAGCAGCTTAGCGTGGAGCGGGAGCGCCGGGGAGCTGTTTTTT. Its protein is CASSLAWSGSAGELFF.

The chain combines TRBV5-1 with TRBJ2-1; 7 nucleotides agree with TRBD1. The J segment lost 0 bases and the V segment lost 3 bases, leaving 6 bases of the junction unmatched. CDR3 length equals 16 residues. Germline V gene sequence: CDR1 SGHRS, CDR2 YFSETQ. CDR3 in DNA: TGCGCCAGCAGCTCGGGACAGTTTAGCTCCTACAATGAGCAGTTCTTC. It yields the protein CASSSGQFSSYNEQFF.

CDR3 nucleotide sequence: TGTGCCAGCAGTTTAAACAGGGAAACTGAAGCTTTCTTT. Amino acids: CASSLNRETEAFF. The V gene is TRBV27, the J gene TRBJ1-1; the D gene is possibly TRBD1 (6 bases). Germline values: CDR1 MNHEY, CDR2 SMNVEV (reference sequence). Trimming pared 2 bases from V and 5 bases from J, leaving 9 bases between. There are 13 residues in the CDR3.

The chain is built from TRBV7-9 and TRBJ2-3; 8 bases fit TRBD1. V shed 5 bases and J 5 bases; nucleotides not matched to a gene: 9. There are 15 residues in the CDR3. Germline CDR1 and CDR2: SEHNR and FQNEAQ (reference sequence). The CDR3 DNA reads as TGTGCCAGCAGCCGAGACAGGGGCAGGGGAGATACGCAGTATTTT. The encoded protein is CASSRDRGRGDTQYF.

The chain combines TRBV11-2 with TRBJ1-5; D ambiguous. The CDR3 loop spans 15 amino acids. Germline CDR1 and CDR2: SGHAT and FQNNGV. Trimming stripped 4 bases from V and 3 bases from J, with 13 bases between. CDR3 region: CASSSNGLPNQPQHF. Written as DNA, the CDR3 is TGTGCCAGCAGCTCCAATGGGCTACCCAATCAGCCCCAGCATTTT.

In this sample, this clone turned up once. This sequence joins TRBV18 and TRBJ2-1, with D possibly TRBD1 on 6 matching bases. This CDR3 has 14 amino acids. V dropped 3 bases and J dropped 6 bases, with 12 bases sitting between them. From germline, CDR1 is KGHSH and CDR2 LQKENI. The CDR3 DNA sequence: TGTGCCAGCTCACCGAGACAGGTGGGCAATGAGCAGTTCTTC. Translated: CASSPRQVGNEQFF.

This rearrangement joins TRBV5-8 to TRBJ2-5, with D perhaps matching TRBD1 (5 bases). This CDR3 contains 13 residues. The germline CDR1 and CDR2 sequences are SGHTS and YDEGEE. Here the CDR3 reads CANNRGASRDQYF. The CDR3 bases are TGTGCGAACAACCGAGGAGCCTCCAGGGACCAGTACTTC.

The genes are TRBV4-2 and TRBJ2-7; possible D gene TRBD2, 5 bases. Trimming cost V 0 bases and J 2 bases, with 14 bases left between them. There are 16 residues in the CDR3. The germline V gene has CDR1 LGHNA and CDR2 YNFKEQ. In DNA, the CDR3 is TGTGCCAGCAGCCAAGATCCCAGCGGAACCCCCTACGAGCAGTACTTC. Translating gives CASSQDPSGTPYEQYF.

The chain employs TRBV27 and TRBJ2-7; D unclear. The CDR3 is 13 residues long. Germline-derived CDR1 and CDR2 are MNHEY and SMNVEV (reference sequence). V lost 3 bases to trimming and J lost 1 base, with 7 bases between them. The CDR3 loop reads CASSLGTSYEQYF. CDR3 bases: TGTGCCAGCAGTTTGGGCACTTCCTACGAGCAGTACTTC.

This clone was seen just once. The chain links TRBV27 to TRBJ2-7; no clear D gene. This CDR3 is 15 amino acids long. Germline CDR1 reads MNHEY; CDR2 reads SMNVEV (reference sequence). Trimming took off 4 bases at V and 0 bases at J, with 13 bases between the two ends. The CDR3 DNA reads as TGTGCCAGCAGTTACCTACCACCAAGCTCCTACGAGCAGTACTTC. It is translated as CASSYLPPSSYEQYF.

J is TRBJ1-4 and V is TRBV7-8; D not resolved. The CDR3 runs 12 residues. V was shortened by 1 base and J by 8 bases, with 5 bases between the two germline ends. Germline V gene sequence: CDR1 SGHVS, CDR2 FQNEAQ. The DNA of the CDR3 is TGTGCCAGCAGCTTAGGGGAGGAAAAACTGTTTTTT. Residues: CASSLGEEKLFF. The full variable domain, its missing parts supplied by reference TRBV7-8 and TRBJ1-4, is GAGVSQSPRYKVAKRGQDVALRCDPISGHVSLFWYQQALGQGPEFLTYFQNEAQLDKSGLPSDRFFAERPEGSVSTLKIQRTQQEDSAVYLCASSLGEEKLFFGSGTQLSVL.

This clone was counted a few times. The chain carries TRBV27 and TRBJ1-3; 7 bases fit TRBD1. The CDR3 loop spans 15 amino acids. Trimming at V came to 6 bases and at J to 7 bases, leaving 12 bases not matched to a gene. CDR1 and CDR2 from the germline V gene are MNHEY and SMNVEV (reference sequence). This CDR3 reads CASSPQTGLLNTIYF. The CDR3 DNA reads as TGTGCCAGCAGCCCACAGACAGGGTTACTGAACACCATATATTTT.

The V gene is TRBV10-2, the J gene TRBJ1-1, with D unclear. This CDR3 region has 13 residues. CDR1 and CDR2 (germline): WSHSY, SAAADI. Between the trimmed V and J ends, which lost 2 bases and 11 bases, there was a span of 15 bases. The CDR3 nucleotides read TGCGCCAGCAGTGAGCCAGGCACCCGTGGGGCTTTCTTT. Its translation is CASSEPGTRGAFF.

V gene TRBV9 combines with J gene TRBJ1-1, with D hard to call. This CDR3 region has 14 residues. The ends were cut back, 3 bases at V and 4 bases at J, with 13 bases in the middle. In germline, CDR1 is SGDLS, CDR2 YYNGEE. CDR3 protein: CASSALSRATEAFF. CDR3 DNA sequence: TGTGCCAGCAGCGCACTATCGAGGGCCACTGAAGCTTTCTTT.

The chain combines TRBV29-1 with TRBJ1-5; D remains unclear. The V end lost 3 bases, the J end lost 3 bases, and 9 bases lay between the germline ends. The CDR3 covers 13 residues. The germline CDR1 and CDR2 sequences are SQVTM and ANQGSEA. CDR3 protein: CSVEVSANQPQHF. CDR3 DNA sequence: TGCAGCGTTGAGGTCAGCGCCAATCAGCCCCAGCATTTT. The variable domain in full, with the rest retrieved from reference TRBV29-1 and TRBJ1-5, is SAVISQKPSRDICQRGTSLTIQCQVDSQVTMMFWYRQQPGQSLTLIATANQGSEATYESGFVIDKFPISRPNLTFSTLTVSNMSPEDSSIYLCSVEVSANQPQHFGDGTRLSIL.

The V call is TRBV4-2, the J call TRBJ2-7; D might be TRBD2 (6 bases). The CDR3 contains 15 residues. Trimming left V 0 bases short and J 3 bases short, with 12 bases between. CDR1 is LGHNA, CDR2 YNFKEQ, per germline. The CDR3 protein is CASSQDNGLNYEQYF. CDR3 sequence (DNA): TGTGCCAGCAGCCAAGATAACGGACTAAACTACGAGCAGTACTTC.

This chain links TRBV5-1 with TRBJ2-5; 8 nucleotides agree with TRBD1. The length of the CDR3 is 14 residues. V gave up 3 bases and J gave up 4 bases; unmatched junction bases: 5. Germline V gene lookup returns CDR1 SGHRS and CDR2 YFSETQ. The CDR3 coding sequence is TGCGCCAGCAGCTCTGGACAGGGAGGAGAGACCCAGTACTTC. It encodes CASSSGQGGETQYF. The whole variable domain, remainder taken from reference TRBV5-1 and TRBJ2-5, is KAGVTQTPRYLIKTRGQQVTLSCSPISGHRSVSWYQQTPGQGLQFLFEYFSETQRNKGNFPGRFSGRQFSNSRSEMNVSTLELGDSALYLCASSSGQGGETQYFGPGTRLLVL.

This clone was recorded once. This chain joins TRBV4-1 and TRBJ1-4, with D possibly matching TRBD1 (6 bases). Germline-derived CDR1 and CDR2 are MGHRA and YSYEKL. The germline V and J ends were trimmed by 0 bases and 8 bases, with 13 bases remaining between them. The CDR3 is 15 residues long. The CDR3 nucleotides read TGCGCCAGCAGCCAAGATCCCGGACAGCAGGAAAAACTGTTTTTT. Translating gives CASSQDPGQQEKLFF.

The rearrangement uses TRBV21-1 and TRBJ1-1. TRBV21-1 is reported as a pseudogene. This CDR3 comprises 13 residues. CDR3 amino acids: CASPGGTNTEAFF. The DNA for the CDR3 is TGTGCCAGCCCCGGGGGGACGAACACTGAAGCTTTCTTT.

The chain is built from TRBV28 and TRBJ1-5; no reliable D call. V lost 5 bases and J lost 4, with 15 bases in between. CDR1 is MDHEN and CDR2 is SYDVKM in the germline V gene. The CDR3 extends over 15 amino acids. Here the CDR3 DNA reads TGTGCCAGCAGTAGACCTACCCCGGGGAATCAGCCCCAGCATTTT. This codes for CASSRPTPGNQPQHF.

This chain connects TRBV9 to TRBJ2-5; 9 bases align to TRBD1. In germline, CDR1 is SGDLS, CDR2 YYNGEE. The CDR3 runs to 15 residues. J lost 2 bases, V lost 3 bases, and 5 bases had no gene match. The CDR3 DNA reads as TGTGCCAGCAGCGCCTCGGGACAGGGACAAGAGACCCAGTACTTC. As protein: CASSASGQGQETQYF.

The gene calls are TRBV5-1 and TRBJ2-7, with D possibly matching TRBD2 (6 bases). The CDR3 contains 15 residues. Germline loops: CDR1 SGHRS, CDR2 YFSETQ. V shed 1 base and J shed 0 bases, with 11 bases lying between them. The CDR3 DNA sequence: TGCGCCAGCAGCTTGCAGACGGGGGACTCCTACGAGCAGTACTTC. Its protein is CASSLQTGDSYEQYF.